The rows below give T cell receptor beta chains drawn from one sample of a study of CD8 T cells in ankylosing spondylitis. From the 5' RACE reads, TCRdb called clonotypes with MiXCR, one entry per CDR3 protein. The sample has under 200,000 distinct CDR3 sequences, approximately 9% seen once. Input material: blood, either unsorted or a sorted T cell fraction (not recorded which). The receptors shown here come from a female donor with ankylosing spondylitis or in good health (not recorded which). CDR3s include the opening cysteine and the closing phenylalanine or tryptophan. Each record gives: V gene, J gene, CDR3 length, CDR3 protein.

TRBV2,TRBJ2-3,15,CASSPGAASTDTQYF
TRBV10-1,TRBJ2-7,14,CASSSRTGADEQYF
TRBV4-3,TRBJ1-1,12,CASSQGGDEAFF
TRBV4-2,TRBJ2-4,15,CASSPNSRDINIQYF
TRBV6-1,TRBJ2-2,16,CASSPPGSGNTGELFF
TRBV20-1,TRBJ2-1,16,CSAPEVASGSYNEQFF
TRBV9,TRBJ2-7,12,CASSVEGGEQYF
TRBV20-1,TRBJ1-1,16,CSAREQESWSGTEAFF
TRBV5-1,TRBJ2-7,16,CASSPAGTYSSYEQYF
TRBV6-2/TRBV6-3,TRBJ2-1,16,CASSPGRGQGFNEQFF
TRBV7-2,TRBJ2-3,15,CASSLLAGGGDTQYF
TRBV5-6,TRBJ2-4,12,CASTGRENIQYF
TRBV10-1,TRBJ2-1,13,CASSDLLAGEQFF
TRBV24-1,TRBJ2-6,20,CATSDFSEKEGISGANVLTF
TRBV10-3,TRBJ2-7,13,CAISEERAYEQYF
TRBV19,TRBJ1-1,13,CASQTGGNTEAFF
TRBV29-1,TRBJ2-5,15,CSVPDNRTPMETQYF
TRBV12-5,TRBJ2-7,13,CALATDGSYEQYF
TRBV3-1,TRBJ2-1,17,CASSPRGGGPSYNEQFF
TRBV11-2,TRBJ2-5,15,CASSLGFSGQETQYF
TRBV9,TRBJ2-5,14,CASSGGRGGKTQYF
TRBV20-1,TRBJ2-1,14,CSARDKVSYNEQFF
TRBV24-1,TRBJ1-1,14,CATSDWPTDTEAFF
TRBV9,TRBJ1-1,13,CASSVDRTGEAFF
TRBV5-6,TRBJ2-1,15,CASSFKGRHYNEQFF
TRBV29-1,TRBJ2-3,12,CSEQVSTDTQYF
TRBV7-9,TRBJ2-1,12,CASSLVFDEQFF
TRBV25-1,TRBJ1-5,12,CASSEFNQPQHF
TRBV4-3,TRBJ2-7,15,CASSQVWHRGYEQYF